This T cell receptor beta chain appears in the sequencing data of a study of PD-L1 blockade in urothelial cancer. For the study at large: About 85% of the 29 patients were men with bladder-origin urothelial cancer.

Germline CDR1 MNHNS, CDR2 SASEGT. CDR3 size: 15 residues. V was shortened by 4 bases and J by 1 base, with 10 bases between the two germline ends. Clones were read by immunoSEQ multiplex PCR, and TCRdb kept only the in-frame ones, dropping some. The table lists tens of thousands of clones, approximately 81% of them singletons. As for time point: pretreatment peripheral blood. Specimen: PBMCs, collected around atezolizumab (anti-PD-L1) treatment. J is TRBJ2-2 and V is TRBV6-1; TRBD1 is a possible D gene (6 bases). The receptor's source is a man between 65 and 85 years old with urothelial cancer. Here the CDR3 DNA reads TGTGCCAGCAGTGTTTCAGGGGTGAACACCGGGGAGCTGTTTTTT. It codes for CASSVSGVNTGELFF.